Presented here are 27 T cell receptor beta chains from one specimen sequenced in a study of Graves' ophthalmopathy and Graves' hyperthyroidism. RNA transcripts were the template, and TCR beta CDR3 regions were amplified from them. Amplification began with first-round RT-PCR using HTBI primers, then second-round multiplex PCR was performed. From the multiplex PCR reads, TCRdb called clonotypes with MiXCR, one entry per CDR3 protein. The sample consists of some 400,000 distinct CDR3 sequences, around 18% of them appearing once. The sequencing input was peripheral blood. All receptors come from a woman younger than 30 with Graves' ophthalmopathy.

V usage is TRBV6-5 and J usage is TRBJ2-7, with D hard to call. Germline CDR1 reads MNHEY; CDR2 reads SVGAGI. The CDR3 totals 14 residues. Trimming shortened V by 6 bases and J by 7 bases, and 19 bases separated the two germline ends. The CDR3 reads CASSLEKPYGEQYF. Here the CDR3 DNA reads TGTGCCAGCAGCTTAGAGAAACCGTATGGAGAGCAGTACTTC.

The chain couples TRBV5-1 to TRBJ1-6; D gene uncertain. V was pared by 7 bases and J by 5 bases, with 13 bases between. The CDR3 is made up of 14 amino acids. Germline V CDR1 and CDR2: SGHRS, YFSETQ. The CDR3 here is CASAPGIDNSPLHF. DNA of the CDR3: TGCGCCAGCGCCCCGGGAATTGATAATTCACCCCTCCACTTT.

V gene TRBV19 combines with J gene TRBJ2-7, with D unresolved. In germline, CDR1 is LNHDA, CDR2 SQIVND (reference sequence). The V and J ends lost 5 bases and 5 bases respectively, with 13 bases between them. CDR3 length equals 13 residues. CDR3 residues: CASSPYVYDEQYF. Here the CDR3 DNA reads TGTGCCAGTAGTCCGTATGTTTACGACGAGCAGTACTTC.

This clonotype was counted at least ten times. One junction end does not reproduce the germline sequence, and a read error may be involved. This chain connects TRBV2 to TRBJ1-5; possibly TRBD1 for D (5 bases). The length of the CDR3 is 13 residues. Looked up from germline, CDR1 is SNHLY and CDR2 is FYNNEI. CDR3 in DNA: TGTGCCAGCATGCGACAGAACAATCGGCCCCAGCATTTT. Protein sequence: CASMRQNNRPQHF.

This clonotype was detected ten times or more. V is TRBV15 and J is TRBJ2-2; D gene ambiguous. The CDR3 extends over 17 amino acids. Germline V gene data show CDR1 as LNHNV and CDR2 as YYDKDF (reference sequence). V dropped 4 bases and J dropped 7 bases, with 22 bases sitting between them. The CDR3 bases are TGTGCCACCAGCACTTTCCTACCCGGCGAAGGGAACGGGGAGCTGTTTTTT. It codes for CATSTFLPGEGNGELFF.

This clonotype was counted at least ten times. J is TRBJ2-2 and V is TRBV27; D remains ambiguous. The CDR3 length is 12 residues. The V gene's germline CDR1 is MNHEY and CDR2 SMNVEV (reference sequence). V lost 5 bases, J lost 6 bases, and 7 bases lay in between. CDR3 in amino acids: CASSPQPGELFF. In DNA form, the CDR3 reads TGTGCCAGCAGTCCTCAACCCGGGGAGCTGTTTTTT.

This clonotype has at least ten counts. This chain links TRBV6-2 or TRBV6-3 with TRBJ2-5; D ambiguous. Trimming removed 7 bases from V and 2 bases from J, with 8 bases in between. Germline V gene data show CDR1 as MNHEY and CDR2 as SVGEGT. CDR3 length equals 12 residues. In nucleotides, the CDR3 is TGTGCCAGCAAAGACTGGCAAGAGACCCAGTACTTC. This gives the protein CASKDWQETQYF.

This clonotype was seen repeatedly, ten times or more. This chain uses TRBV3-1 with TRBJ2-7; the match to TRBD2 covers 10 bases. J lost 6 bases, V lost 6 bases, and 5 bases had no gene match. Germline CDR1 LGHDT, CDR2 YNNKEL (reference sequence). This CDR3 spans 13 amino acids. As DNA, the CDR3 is TGTGCCAGCAGAACTAGCGGGACCGGCGAGCAGTACTTC. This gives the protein CASRTSGTGEQYF.

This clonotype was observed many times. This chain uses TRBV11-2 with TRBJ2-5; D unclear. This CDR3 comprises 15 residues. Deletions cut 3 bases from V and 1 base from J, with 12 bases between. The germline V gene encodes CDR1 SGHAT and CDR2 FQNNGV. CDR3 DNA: TGTGCCAGCAGCTTTGGCAGGCTGATCCAAGAGACCCAGTACTTC. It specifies CASSFGRLIQETQYF.

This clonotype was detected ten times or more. In DNA, the CDR3 is TGTGCCAGCAGTCCGAACAGGGGGCGAATGTCTGAAGCTTTCTTT. This gives the protein CASSPNRGRMSEAFF. The V and J genes are TRBV12-3 or TRBV12-4 and TRBJ1-1; 9 bases line up with TRBD1. This CDR3 comprises 15 residues. Unmatched junction bases numbered 10, after V lost 5 bases and J lost 6 bases.

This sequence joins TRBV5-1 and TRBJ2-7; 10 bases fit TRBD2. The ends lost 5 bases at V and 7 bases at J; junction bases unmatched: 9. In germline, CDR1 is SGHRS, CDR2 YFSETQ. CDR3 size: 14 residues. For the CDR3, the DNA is TGCGCCAGCAGTGTAGCTAGCGGGGGTCAAGAGCAGTACTTC. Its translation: CASSVASGGQEQYF. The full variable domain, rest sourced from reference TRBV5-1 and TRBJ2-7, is KAGVTQTPRYLIKTRGQQVTLSCSPISGHRSVSWYQQTPGQGLQFLFEYFSETQRNKGNFPGRFSGRQFSNSRSEMNVSTLELGDSALYLCASSVASGGQEQYFGPGTRLTVT.

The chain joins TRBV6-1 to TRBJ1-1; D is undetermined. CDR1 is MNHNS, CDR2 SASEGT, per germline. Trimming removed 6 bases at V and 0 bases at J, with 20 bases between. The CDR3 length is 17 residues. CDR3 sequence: CASSPLGATTLNTEAFF. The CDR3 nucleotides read TGTGCCAGCAGCCCCCTTGGCGCGACAACATTGAACACTGAAGCTTTCTTT.

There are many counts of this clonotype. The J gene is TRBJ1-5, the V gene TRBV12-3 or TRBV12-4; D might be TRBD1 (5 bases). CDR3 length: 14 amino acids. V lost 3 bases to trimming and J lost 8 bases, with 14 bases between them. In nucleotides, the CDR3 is TGTGCCAGCAGTTTGGGGGAGGGCTTGGAGCCCCAGCATTTT. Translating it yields CASSLGEGLEPQHF.

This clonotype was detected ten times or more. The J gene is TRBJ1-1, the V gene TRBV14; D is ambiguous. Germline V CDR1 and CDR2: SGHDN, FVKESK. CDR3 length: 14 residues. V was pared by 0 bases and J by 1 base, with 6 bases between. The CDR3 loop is CASSQDLRNTEAFF. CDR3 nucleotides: TGTGCCAGCAGCCAAGACTTAAGGAACACTGAAGCTTTCTTT.

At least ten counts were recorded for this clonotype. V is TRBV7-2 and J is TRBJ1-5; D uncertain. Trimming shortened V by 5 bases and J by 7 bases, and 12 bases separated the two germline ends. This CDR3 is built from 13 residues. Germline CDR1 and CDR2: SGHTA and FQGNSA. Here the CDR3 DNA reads TGTGCCAGCAGCCGATTACCGGGCCAGCCCCAGCATTTT. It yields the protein CASSRLPGQPQHF.

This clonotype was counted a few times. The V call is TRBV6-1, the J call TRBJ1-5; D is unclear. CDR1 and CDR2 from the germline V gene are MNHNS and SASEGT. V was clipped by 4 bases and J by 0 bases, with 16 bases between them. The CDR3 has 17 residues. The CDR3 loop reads CASSGAVGVYSNQPQHF. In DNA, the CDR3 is TGTGCCAGCAGTGGGGCGGTCGGAGTTTATAGCAATCAGCCCCAGCATTTT.

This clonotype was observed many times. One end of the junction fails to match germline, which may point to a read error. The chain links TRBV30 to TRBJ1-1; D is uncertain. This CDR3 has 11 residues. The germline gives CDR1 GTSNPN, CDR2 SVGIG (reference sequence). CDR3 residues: CAWCVNTEAFF. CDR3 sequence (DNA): TGTGCCTGGTGTGTGAACACTGAAGCTTTCTTT.

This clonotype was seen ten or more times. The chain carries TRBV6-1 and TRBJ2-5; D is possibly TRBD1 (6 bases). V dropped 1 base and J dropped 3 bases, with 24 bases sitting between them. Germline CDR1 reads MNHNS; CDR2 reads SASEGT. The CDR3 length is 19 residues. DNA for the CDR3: TGTGCCAGCAGTGAAGTAGGGACCAGGGGTACCCTTCCCGAAGAGACCCAGTACTTC. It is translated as CASSEVGTRGTLPEETQYF.

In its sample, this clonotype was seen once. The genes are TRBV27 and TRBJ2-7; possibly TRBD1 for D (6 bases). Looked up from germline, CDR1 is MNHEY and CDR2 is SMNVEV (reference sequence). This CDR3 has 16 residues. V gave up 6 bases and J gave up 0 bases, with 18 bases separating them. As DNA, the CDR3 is TGTGCCAGCAGACCCCCAGGGACACGCTACTCCTACGAGCAGTACTTC. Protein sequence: CASRPPGTRYSYEQYF.

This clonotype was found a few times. CDR3 protein: CASSPELRDRGGETQYF. CDR3 sequence (DNA): TGTGCCAGCAGCCCTGAGCTCCGGGACAGGGGCGGAGAGACCCAGTACTTC. The rearrangement uses TRBV11-2 and TRBJ2-5; 10 bases agree with TRBD1. V dropped 5 bases and J dropped 4; count of bases not matched to a gene: 13. The CDR3 consists of 17 residues. Germline CDR1 reads SGHAT; CDR2 reads FQNNGV.

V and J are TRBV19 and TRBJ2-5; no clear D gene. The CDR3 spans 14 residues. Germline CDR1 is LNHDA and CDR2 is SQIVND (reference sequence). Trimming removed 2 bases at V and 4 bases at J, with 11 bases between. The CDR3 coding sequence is TGTGCCAGTAGTATATTCTCAGGTGGAGAGACCCAGTACTTC. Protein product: CASSIFSGGETQYF.

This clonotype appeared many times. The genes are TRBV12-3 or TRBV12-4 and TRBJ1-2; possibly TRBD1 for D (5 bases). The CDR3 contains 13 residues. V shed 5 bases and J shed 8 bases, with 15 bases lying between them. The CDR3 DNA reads TGTGCCAGCAGTGTCCCAGGGAAGACAGGCTACACCTTC. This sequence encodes CASSVPGKTGYTF.

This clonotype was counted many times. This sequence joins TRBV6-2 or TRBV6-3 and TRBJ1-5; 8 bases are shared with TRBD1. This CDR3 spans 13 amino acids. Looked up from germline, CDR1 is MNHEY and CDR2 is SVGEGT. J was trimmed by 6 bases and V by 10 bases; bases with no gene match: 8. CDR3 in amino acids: CATTGQGAQPQHF. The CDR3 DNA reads TGTGCCACTACCGGACAGGGAGCTCAGCCCCAGCATTTT.

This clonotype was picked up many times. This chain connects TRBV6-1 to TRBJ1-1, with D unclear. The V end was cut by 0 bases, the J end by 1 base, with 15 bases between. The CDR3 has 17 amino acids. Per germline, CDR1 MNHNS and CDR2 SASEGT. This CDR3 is CASSEALTPRKNTEAFF. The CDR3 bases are TGTGCCAGCAGTGAAGCTTTAACGCCCAGAAAGAACACTGAAGCTTTCTTT.

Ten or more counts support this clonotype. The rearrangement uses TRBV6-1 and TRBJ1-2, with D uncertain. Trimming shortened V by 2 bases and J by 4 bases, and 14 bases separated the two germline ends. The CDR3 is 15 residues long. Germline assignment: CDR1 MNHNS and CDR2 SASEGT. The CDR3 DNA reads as TGTGCCAGCAGTGAACGTGCCCCGCCGAGCTATGGCTACACCTTC. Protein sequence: CASSERAPPSYGYTF.

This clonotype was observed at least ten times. CDR3 protein: CASSPMGNQPQHF. The DNA of the CDR3 is TGTGCCAGCAGCCCCATGGGAAATCAGCCCCAGCATTTT. The chain joins TRBV7-3 to TRBJ1-5; D is unresolved. Germline values: CDR1 SGHTA, CDR2 FQGTGA. The CDR3 sequence is 13 residues long. V dropped 5 bases and J dropped 4 bases, with 9 bases sitting between them.

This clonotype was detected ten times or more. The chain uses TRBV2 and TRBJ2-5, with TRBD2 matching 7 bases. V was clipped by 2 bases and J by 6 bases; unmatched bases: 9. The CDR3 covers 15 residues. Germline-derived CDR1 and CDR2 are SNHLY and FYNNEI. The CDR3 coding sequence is TGTGCCAGCAGTGAACCGAAACTAGCGTGGCAGACCCAGTACTTC. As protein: CASSEPKLAWQTQYF.